This TCR beta chain was found in a study of cytomegalovirus exposure and HLA in healthy donors. Turning to the study itself: Roughly 80 million unique TCRs from HLA-typed donors made up an early data release.

Findings and caveats of the study: Reports described diagnosis of cytomegalovirus status by the classifier as highly specific and sensitive.

V lost 0 bases to trimming and J lost 8 bases; unmatched junction nucleotides: 4. CDR3 length: 13 amino acids. The V gene's germline CDR1 is SGHRS and CDR2 YFSETQ. The PCR was carried out with 60 Vbeta primers and 13 Jbeta primers. Clones were read by immunoSEQ multiplex PCR, and TCRdb kept only the in-frame ones, dropping some. This table holds about 160,000 clones, 75% to 90% found once. As concerns this clone: The antigen is undetermined.

The rearrangement links TRBV5-1 to TRBJ1-1, with 7 bases matching TRBD1. The source is a woman aged 18-29 years in good health and CMV-seronegative. Sequencing was performed on PBMCs. The CDR3 protein is CASSLDRGPEAFF. Written as DNA, the CDR3 is TGCGCCAGCAGCTTGGACAGGGGCCCGGAAGCTTTCTTT.